This TCR beta chain was recovered during a study of T cell repertoires in cytomegalovirus infection. This clonotype was detected a few times. The target antigen is unknown. CDR1 is MNHEY and CDR2 is SMNVEV in the germline V gene (reference sequence). The CDR3 contains 13 residues. V lost 7 bases to trimming and J lost 4 bases, with 13 bases between them. TCRdb passed the reads through MiXCR, listing each CDR3 protein once. This sample has a few hundred thousand distinct CDR3 sequences, with about 40% found just once. This chain joins TRBV27 and TRBJ2-5, with D possibly being TRBD1 or TRBD2 (5 bases each). The sequence was obtained from a human donor in good health (CMV status not recorded). Some clones in this sample may be carry-over from other donors' samples. The source was cultured PBMCs, collected from culture after CMV antigen stimulation. In nucleotides, the CDR3 is TGTGCCAGCACTCCCGACAGCGGAGAGACCCAGTACTTC. Translation gives CASTPDSGETQYF.